These 10 T cell receptor beta chains originate from one sample sequenced in a study of T cells in Graves' hyperthyroidism and ophthalmopathy. The CDR3 regions of TCR beta were amplified from RNA transcripts. A first-round RT-PCR of the TCR CDR3 used the HTBI primer set. Each CDR3 protein is one row after TCRdb ran MiXCR on the multiplex PCR reads. This repertoire shows roughly 380,000 distinct CDR3 sequences, about 15% found once; its top ten account for more than 9.5%. The sample taken for sequencing was blood. All receptors derive from a woman aged 60-70 years with Graves' hyperthyroidism.

This chain links TRBV4-1 with TRBJ1-2; maybe TRBD1 (6 bases). V was pared by 4 bases and J by 4 bases, with 10 bases between. From germline, CDR1 is MGHRA and CDR2 YSYEKL. This CDR3 has 13 amino acids. The CDR3 here is CASSPGQSYGYTF. The CDR3 nucleotides are TGCGCCAGCAGCCCCGGACAGTCCTATGGCTACACCTTC.

V usage is TRBV19 and J usage is TRBJ1-5; D is possibly TRBD1 (5 bases). CDR1 and CDR2 from the germline V gene are LNHDA and SQIVND (reference sequence). Trimming removed 7 bases at V and 5 bases at J, with 12 bases between. The CDR3 runs to 13 residues. The CDR3, as DNA: TGTGCCAGTATGAGCGGGGGGGATCAGCCCCAGCATTTT. Protein sequence: CASMSGGDQPQHF.

The J gene is TRBJ2-1, the V gene TRBV20-1; TRBD1 matches at 12 bases. The closer fit of TRBJ2-7 to the DNA end suggests the J call may be wrong. Germline assignment: CDR1 DFQATT and CDR2 SNEGSKA (reference sequence). The CDR3 is 14 amino acids. The CDR3 loop is CSARAGQGANEQYF. DNA for the CDR3: TGCAGTGCTAGAGCGGGACAGGGGGCAAATGAGCAGTACTTC.

The rearrangement joins TRBV7-9 to TRBJ2-2; D call uncertain. V lost 5 bases and J lost 5, with 9 bases in between. Per germline, CDR1 SEHNR and CDR2 FQNEAQ (reference sequence). CDR3 length: 13 amino acids. The CDR3 protein is CASSPVVTGELFF. DNA for the CDR3: TGTGCCAGCAGCCCAGTGGTTACCGGGGAGCTGTTTTTT. The full variable domain, rest sourced from reference TRBV7-9 and TRBJ2-2, is DTGVSQNPRHKITKRGQNVTFRCDPISEHNRLYWYRQTLGQGPEFLTYFQNEAQLEKSRLLSDRFSAERPKGSFSTLEIQRTEQGDSAMYLCASSPVVTGELFFGEGSRLTVL.

This clonotype was seen many times. This chain joins TRBV20-1 and TRBJ2-7; 7 nucleotides line up with TRBD1. Germline CDR1 is DFQATT and CDR2 is SNEGSKA (reference sequence). The V gene end was trimmed by 7 bases and the J gene end by 2 bases; junction bases not matched to a gene: 8. The CDR3 sequence is 13 residues long. The CDR3 bases are TGCAGTGGAACCCGGGACAGTCCCTACGAGCAGTACTTC. It is translated as CSGTRDSPYEQYF.

This clonotype was counted many times. CDR3 protein: CASRLVLGGRGQPQHF. The CDR3 DNA reads as TGTGCCAGCAGGTTGGTTTTGGGGGGAAGGGGCCAGCCCCAGCATTTT. The rearrangement joins TRBV12-3 or TRBV12-4 to TRBJ1-5, with a tentative D call TRBD1 (5 bases). This CDR3 is built from 16 residues. Trimming left V 6 bases short and J 7 bases short, with 22 bases between.

This clonotype was counted many times. J is TRBJ2-1 and V is TRBV11-2, with D possibly being TRBD1 or TRBD2 (7 bases each). Per germline, CDR1 SGHAT and CDR2 FQNNGV. The CDR3 has 15 amino acids. The V gene lost 1 base and the J gene lost 6 bases, with 13 bases spanning the gap. In DNA, the CDR3 is TGTGCCAGCAGCTTAGGCAGGGGGGGCTCCAATGAGCAGTTCTTC. It is translated as CASSLGRGGSNEQFF.

This clonotype was counted many times. This chain uses TRBV20-1 with TRBJ2-2; 7 bases line up with TRBD1. Germline lookup yields CDR1 DFQATT and CDR2 SNEGSKA (reference sequence). V lost 3 bases and J lost 4; bases outside the gene matches: 11. The CDR3 contains 16 residues. CDR3 sequence: CSARPTDRDGTGELFF. CDR3 coding DNA: TGCAGTGCTAGGCCCACCGACAGGGATGGCACCGGGGAGCTGTTTTTT.

This clonotype was counted at least ten times. V gene TRBV6-2 or TRBV6-3 combines with J gene TRBJ1-2, with 8 bases identical to TRBD1. The J segment lost 7 bases and the V segment lost 2 bases, leaving 6 bases of the junction unmatched. CDR1 and CDR2 (germline): MNHEY, SVGEGT. This CDR3 has 14 amino acids. For the CDR3, the DNA is TGTGCCAGCAGTTACCCGTCAGGGGGCCGTGGCTACACCTTC. Amino acids: CASSYPSGGRGYTF.

This clonotype was detected ten times or more. J is TRBJ2-7 and V is TRBV28; 9 bases match TRBD2. Germline-derived CDR1 and CDR2 are MDHEN and SYDVKM. CDR3 length equals 14 residues. V was pared by 2 bases and J by 6 bases, with 5 bases of the junction left unmatched. The CDR3 DNA reads as TGTGCCAGCAGTTTACTAGCGGGAAGGGTCGAGCAGTACTTC. Translation: CASSLLAGRVEQYF.